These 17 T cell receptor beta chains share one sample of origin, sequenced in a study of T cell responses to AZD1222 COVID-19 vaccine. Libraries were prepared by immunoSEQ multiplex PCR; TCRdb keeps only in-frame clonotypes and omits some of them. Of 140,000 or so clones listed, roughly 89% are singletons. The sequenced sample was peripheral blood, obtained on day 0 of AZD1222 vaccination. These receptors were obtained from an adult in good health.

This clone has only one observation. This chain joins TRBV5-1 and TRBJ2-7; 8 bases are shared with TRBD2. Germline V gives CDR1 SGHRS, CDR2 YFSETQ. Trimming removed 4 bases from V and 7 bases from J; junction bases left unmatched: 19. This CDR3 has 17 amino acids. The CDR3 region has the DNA TGCGCCAGCAGCCCCATTGGTGCTGCGGGAATAGCGGGAGAGCAGTACTTC. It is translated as CASSPIGAAGIAGEQYF.

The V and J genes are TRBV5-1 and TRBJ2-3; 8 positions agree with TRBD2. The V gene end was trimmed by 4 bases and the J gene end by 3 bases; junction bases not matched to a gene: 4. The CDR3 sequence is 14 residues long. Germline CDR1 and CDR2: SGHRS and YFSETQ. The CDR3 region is CASSPGGRTDTQYF. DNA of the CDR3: TGCGCCAGCAGCCCGGGGGGGAGAACAGATACGCAGTATTTT.

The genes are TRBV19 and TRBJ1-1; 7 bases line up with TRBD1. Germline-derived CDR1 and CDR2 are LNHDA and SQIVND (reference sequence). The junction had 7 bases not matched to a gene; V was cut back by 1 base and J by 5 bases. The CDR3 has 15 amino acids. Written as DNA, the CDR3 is TGTGCCAGTAGTATAGGTCCGACAGGGAGGACTGAAGCTTTCTTT. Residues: CASSIGPTGRTEAFF. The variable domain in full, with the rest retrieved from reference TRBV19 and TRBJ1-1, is DGGITQSPKYLFRKEGQNVTLSCEQNLNHDAMYWYRQDPGQGLRLIYYSQIVNDFQKGDIAEGYSVSREKKESFPLTVTSAQKNPTAFYLCASSIGPTGRTEAFFGQGTRLTVV.

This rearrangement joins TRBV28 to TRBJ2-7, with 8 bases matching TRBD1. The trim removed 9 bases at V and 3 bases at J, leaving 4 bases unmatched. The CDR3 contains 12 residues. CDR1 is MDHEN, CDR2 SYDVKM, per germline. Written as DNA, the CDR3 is TGTGCCAGTACAGACAGGGGCTACGAGCAGTACTTC. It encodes CASTDRGYEQYF.

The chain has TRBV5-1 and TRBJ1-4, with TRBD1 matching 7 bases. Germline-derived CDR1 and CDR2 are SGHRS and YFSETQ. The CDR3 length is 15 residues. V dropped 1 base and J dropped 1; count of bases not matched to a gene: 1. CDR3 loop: CASSLQGVTNEKLFF. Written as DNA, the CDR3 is TGCGCCAGCAGCTTGCAGGGGGTAACTAATGAAAAACTGTTTTTT.

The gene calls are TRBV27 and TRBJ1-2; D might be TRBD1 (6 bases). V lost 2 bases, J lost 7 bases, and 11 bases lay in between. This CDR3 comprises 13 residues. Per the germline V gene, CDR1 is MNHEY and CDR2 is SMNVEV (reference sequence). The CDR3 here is CASSLKGGGGYTF. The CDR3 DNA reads TGTGCCAGCAGTTTAAAAGGGGGTGGTGGCTACACCTTC.

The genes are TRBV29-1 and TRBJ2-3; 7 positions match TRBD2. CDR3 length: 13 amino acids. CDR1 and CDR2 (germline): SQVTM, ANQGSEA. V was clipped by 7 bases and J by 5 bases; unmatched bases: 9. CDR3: CSGRGGPRDTQYF. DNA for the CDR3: TGCAGCGGCCGGGGAGGGCCTCGAGATACGCAGTATTTT.

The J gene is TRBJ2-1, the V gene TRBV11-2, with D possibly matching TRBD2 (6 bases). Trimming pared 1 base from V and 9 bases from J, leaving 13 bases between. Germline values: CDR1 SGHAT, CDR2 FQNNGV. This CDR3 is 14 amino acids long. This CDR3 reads CASSLGLDVGEQFF. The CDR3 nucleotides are TGTGCCAGCAGCTTAGGACTAGACGTAGGTGAGCAGTTCTTC.

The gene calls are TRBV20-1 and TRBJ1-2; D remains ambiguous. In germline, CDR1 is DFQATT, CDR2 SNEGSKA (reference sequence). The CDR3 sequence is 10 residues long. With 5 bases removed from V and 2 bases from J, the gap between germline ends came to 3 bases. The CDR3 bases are TGCAGTGCTGCCAACTATGGCTACACCTTC. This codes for CSAANYGYTF.

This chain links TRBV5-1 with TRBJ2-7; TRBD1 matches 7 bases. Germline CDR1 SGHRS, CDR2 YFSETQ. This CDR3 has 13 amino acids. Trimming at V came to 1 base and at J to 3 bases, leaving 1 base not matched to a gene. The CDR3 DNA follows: TGCGCCAGCAGCTTGTCAGGGGGCTACGAGCAGTACTTC. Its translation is CASSLSGGYEQYF. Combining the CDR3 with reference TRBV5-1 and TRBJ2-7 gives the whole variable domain KAGVTQTPRYLIKTRGQQVTLSCSPISGHRSVSWYQQTPGQGLQFLFEYFSETQRNKGNFPGRFSGRQFSNSRSEMNVSTLELGDSALYLCASSLSGGYEQYFGPGTRLTVT.

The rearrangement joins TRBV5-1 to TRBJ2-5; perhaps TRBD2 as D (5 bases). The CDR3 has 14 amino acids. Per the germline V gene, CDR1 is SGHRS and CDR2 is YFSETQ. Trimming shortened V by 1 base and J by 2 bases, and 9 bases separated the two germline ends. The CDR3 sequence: CASSLRGSQETQYF. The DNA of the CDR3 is TGCGCCAGCAGCTTGCGGGGTAGTCAAGAGACCCAGTACTTC.

The CDR3 loop is CAIRAHGDTEAFF. The CDR3 DNA sequence: TGTGCCATACGGGCCCATGGAGACACTGAAGCTTTCTTT. The chain is built from TRBV10-3 and TRBJ1-1; no clear D gene. V gave up 9 bases and J gave up 3 bases, with 14 bases separating them. The CDR3 length is 13 residues. Germline assignment: CDR1 ENHRY and CDR2 SYGVKD.

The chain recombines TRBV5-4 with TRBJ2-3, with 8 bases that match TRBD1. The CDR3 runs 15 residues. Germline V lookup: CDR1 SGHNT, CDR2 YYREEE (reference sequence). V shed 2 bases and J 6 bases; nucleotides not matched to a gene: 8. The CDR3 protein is CASSLSTGDGDTQYF. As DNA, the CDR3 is TGTGCCAGCAGCTTATCGACAGGGGACGGGGATACGCAGTATTTT.

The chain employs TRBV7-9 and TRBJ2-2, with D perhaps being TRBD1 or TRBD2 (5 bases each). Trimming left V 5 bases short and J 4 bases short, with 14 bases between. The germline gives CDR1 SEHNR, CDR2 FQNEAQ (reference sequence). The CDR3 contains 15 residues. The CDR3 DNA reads TGTGCCAGCAGCAGAGGGGTATCGGGCACCGGGGAGCTGTTTTTT. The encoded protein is CASSRGVSGTGELFF.

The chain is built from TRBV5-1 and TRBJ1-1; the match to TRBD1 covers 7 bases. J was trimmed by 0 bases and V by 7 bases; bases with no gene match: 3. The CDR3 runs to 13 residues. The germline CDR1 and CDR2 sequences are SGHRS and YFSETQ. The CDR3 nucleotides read TGCGCCAGCGGTACAGGGGTGAACACTGAAGCTTTCTTT. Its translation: CASGTGVNTEAFF.

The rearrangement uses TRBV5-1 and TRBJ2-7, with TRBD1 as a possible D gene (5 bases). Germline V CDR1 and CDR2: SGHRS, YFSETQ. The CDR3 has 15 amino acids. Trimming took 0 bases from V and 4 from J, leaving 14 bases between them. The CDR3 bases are TGCGCCAGCAGCTTGGCGGCAGGGATAAGGTACGAGCAGTACTTC. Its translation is CASSLAAGIRYEQYF.

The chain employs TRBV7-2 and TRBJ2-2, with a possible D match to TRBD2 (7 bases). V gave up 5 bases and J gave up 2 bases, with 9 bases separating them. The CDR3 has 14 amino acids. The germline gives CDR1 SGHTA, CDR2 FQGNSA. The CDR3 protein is CASSPGGNTGELFF. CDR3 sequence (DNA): TGTGCCAGCAGCCCGGGGGGCAACACCGGGGAGCTGTTTTTT.